The table lists the clone carrying this T cell receptor (beta chain) with a few counts. V lost 5 bases, J lost 5 bases, and 8 bases stayed unmatched. Per germline, CDR1 LGHNA and CDR2 YNFKEQ. The length of the CDR3 is 15 residues. This record comes from a study of cytomegalovirus exposure and HLA in healthy donors. The PCR made use of 60 Vbeta and 13 Jbeta primers. TCRdb keeps only in-frame clones here, not all; method: immunoSEQ multiplex PCR. The table has more than 110,000 clones, approximately 73% seen once. The sequence came from a human donor in good health. What was sequenced was PBMCs. The V and J genes are TRBV4-2 and TRBJ2-2, with 7 bases fitting TRBD1. The CDR3 protein is CASSYRGVGTGELFF. The CDR3 region has the DNA TGTGCCAGCAGCTACAGGGGCGTAGGAACCGGGGAGCTGTTTTTT.